This TCR beta chain originates from a study of vaccination and CD4 T cells after COVID-19. Treatment: roughly nine-day PBMC culture with coronavirus spike peptide pools or control peptides (ViraFEST assay). ViraFEST used peptide pools to expand antigen-specific T cells before TCR sequencing. About this clonotype itself: Its target is not known.

Study-level points and caveats: Spike mono-reactivity was found in 304 of the 307 vaccine-specific clones identified in convalescent patients. For convalescent patients, a median 86.3% of reactive clones surfaced exclusively after vaccination.

At the Johns Hopkins FTIC core, DNA taken from cultured CD4+ T cells was sequenced by way of the Oncomine TCR Beta short-read assay. TCRdb itself ran the PCR reads through MiXCR, one entry per CDR3 protein. The sample records some 15,000 distinct CDR3 sequences, roughly 36% being singletons. The material sequenced was CD4+ T cells from blood, cultured in vitro, taken before SARS-CoV-2 vaccination. The origin of this receptor is a human donor who received a COVID-19 vaccine.

CDR3 nucleotide sequence: TGCAGTGCTAGAAGGCTACCTTACACAGATACGCAGTATTTT. Its protein is CSARRLPYTDTQYF. This chain connects TRBV20-1 to TRBJ2-3, with unresolved D. The CDR3 consists of 14 residues. Germline-derived CDR1 and CDR2 are DFQATT and SNEGSKA (reference sequence). V lost 2 bases, J lost 2 bases, and 11 bases lay in between.